These T cell receptor beta chains were read from a single sample in a study of graft-versus-host responses after intestinal transplantation. The table came from immunoSEQ multiplex PCR; TCRdb's copy has only in-frame clones and leaves some out. The sample holds over 100,000 clones, about 88% seen once. These TCRs' antigens remain unknown. Sequences were derived from unstimulated CD4+ T cells sorted from spleen or lymph node cells, sampled before intestinal transplant. The receptors stem from a human donor who received an intestinal transplant. Both conserved end residues are part of each CDR3. A D gene is named only where the DNA matches it firmly. The listing skips clone size in some rows; elsewhere it reads once, few, many or a size class.

V	J	size	D	CDR3	DNA
TRBV5-1	TRBJ2-7	NA	TRBD2	CASSLGAGELYEQYF	TGCGCCAGCAGCTTAGGAGCGGGAGAACTCTACGAGCAGTACTTC
TRBV4-2	TRBJ2-1	NA	NA	CASSQDPRGINEQFF	TGTGCCAGCAGCCAAGACCCTAGGGGGATAAATGAGCAGTTCTTC
TRBV19	TRBJ1-1	once	NA	CAIRDASRGINAEAFF	TGTGCCATTAGAGACGCCTCTCGAGGGATTAACGCTGAAGCTTTCTTT
TRBV7-9	TRBJ2-3	NA	TRBD2	CASSLVGLAVRTDTQYF	TGTGCCAGCAGCTTAGTAGGACTAGCCGTGCGCACAGATACGCAGTATTTT
TRBV5-1	TRBJ1-5	NA	NA	CASSLSGDYSNQPQHF	TGCGCCAGCAGCTTGTCAGGGGACTATAGCAATCAGCCCCAGCATTTT
TRBV4-2	TRBJ2-1	NA	NA	CASSQDQRDYNEQFF	TGTGCCAGCAGCCAAGATCAACGGGACTACAATGAGCAGTTCTTC
TRBV28	TRBJ1-2	NA	NA	CASRTGAGAYGYGYTF	TGTGCCAGCAGGACAGGAGCAGGGGCGTATGGCTATGGCTACACCTTC
TRBV15	TRBJ2-5	NA	TRBD1	CATSRARTGGLETQYF	TGTGCCACCAGCAGAGCTAGGACAGGGGGCCTGGAGACCCAGTACTTC
TRBV5-1	TRBJ2-3	NA	NA	CASSLVVSGEDTQYF	TGCGCCAGCAGCTTGGTGGTCTCAGGAGAAGATACGCAGTATTTT
TRBV28	TRBJ2-7	NA	TRBD1	CASSPPDRGGYEQYF	TGTGCCAGCAGTCCACCAGACAGGGGGGGCTACGAGCAGTACTTC
TRBV6-1	TRBJ1-3	NA	NA	CASLRGPSGNTIYF	TGTGCCAGCCTGAGGGGCCCTTCTGGAAACACCATATATTTT
TRBV2	TRBJ2-2	few	NA	CASRIGGPFTGELFF	TGTGCCAGCAGGATAGGGGGGCCTTTCACCGGGGAGCTGTTTTTT